A single T cell receptor (beta chain) is shown here with its context. A J-beta primer mix and a sample-barcoded 5' primer were used in a second PCR of roughly 6 to 11 cycles. TCRdb reprocessed the 5' RACE reads with MiXCR, giving one entry per CDR3 protein. In the table there are about 1.1 million distinct CDR3 sequences, roughly two fifths of which are singletons. This sample was taken from a study of blood T cells in healthy people across ages. With 3 bases removed from V and 2 bases from J, the gap between germline ends came to 11 bases. The CDR3 totals 16 residues. Germline V gene lookup returns CDR1 SEHNR and CDR2 FQNEAQ (reference sequence).

This receptor was identified in a man aged 18 to 30 in good health. Source material: blood. The rearrangement joins TRBV7-9 to TRBJ2-6; D might be TRBD1 (7 bases). CDR3 in DNA: TGTGCCAGCAGCTTTTCAGGGGGGACTGGGGCCAACGTCCTGACTTTC. Protein product: CASSFSGGTGANVLTF.